These 8 T cell receptor beta chains share one sample of origin, sequenced in a study of T cell repertoires in cytomegalovirus infection. Antigen specificity for these receptors is unknown. TCRdb reanalysed the reads using MiXCR and keeps one entry per CDR3 protein. The sample consists of approximately 770,000 distinct CDR3 sequences, roughly 28% of them appearing once. Sequencing used cultured CD8+ T cells from PBMCs, obtained from culture after CMV antigen stimulation. The receptor set was obtained from a human donor in good health (CMV status not recorded). Some clones in this sample may be carry-over from other donors' samples.

The table lists this clonotype with many counts. The chain recombines TRBV7-2 with TRBJ1-4; D possibly corresponds to TRBD1 (5 bases). Trimming took off 4 bases at V and 0 bases at J, with 15 bases between the two ends. Germline V lookup: CDR1 SGHTA, CDR2 FQGNSA. The CDR3 has 17 residues. CDR3 region: CASSWGLRPATNEKLFF. In nucleotides, the CDR3 is TGTGCCAGCAGCTGGGGACTCCGCCCCGCAACTAATGAAAAACTGTTTTTT.

This chain uses TRBV19 with TRBJ2-1; no definite D call. The length of the CDR3 is 15 residues. Germline lookup yields CDR1 LNHDA and CDR2 SQIVND (reference sequence). Trimming left V 2 bases short and J 4 bases short, with 12 bases between. This CDR3 reads CASSIQKAPYNEQFF. The CDR3, as DNA: TGTGCCAGTAGTATACAAAAGGCGCCATACAATGAGCAGTTCTTC. The full variable domain, completed using reference TRBV19 and TRBJ2-1, is DGGITQSPKYLFRKEGQNVTLSCEQNLNHDAMYWYRQDPGQGLRLIYYSQIVNDFQKGDIAEGYSVSREKKESFPLTVTSAQKNPTAFYLCASSIQKAPYNEQFFGPGTRLTVL.

The sample holds a few counts of this clonotype. This chain joins TRBV12-3 or TRBV12-4 and TRBJ2-1; perhaps TRBD2 as D (6 bases). There are 15 residues in the CDR3. The V and J ends lost 3 bases and 2 bases respectively, with 11 bases between them. For the CDR3, the DNA is TGTGCCAGCAGTTTGGAGGGAAGCGCCTACAATGAGCAGTTCTTC. It yields the protein CASSLEGSAYNEQFF.

This chain uses TRBV4-2 with TRBJ1-6; a weak D match, TRBD1 (5 bases). The CDR3 consists of 15 residues. Trimming left V 1 base short and J 11 bases short, with 15 bases between. Germline V CDR1 and CDR2: LGHNA, YNFKEQ. CDR3 DNA sequence: TGTGCCAGCAGCCAAGGGGTGGGGCGTCTTGCACCCCTCCACTTT. As protein: CASSQGVGRLAPLHF.

This clonotype was observed at least ten times. This chain links TRBV7-6 with TRBJ2-5, with 7 bases that match TRBD1. The CDR3 length is 13 residues. The germline CDR1 and CDR2 sequences are SGHVS and FNYEAQ. V shed 6 bases and J 3 bases; nucleotides not matched to a gene: 4. CDR3 residues: CASRGTAEETQYF. CDR3 DNA sequence: TGTGCCAGCAGAGGGACAGCTGAAGAGACCCAGTACTTC.

CDR3 sequence reads: CASSVVGGYEAFF. CDR3 DNA: TGTGCCAGCTCAGTGGTGGGGGGTTATGAAGCTTTCTTT. V gene TRBV18 combines with J gene TRBJ1-1; D possibly corresponds to TRBD1 (5 bases). Trimming shortened V by 5 bases and J by 7 bases, and 14 bases separated the two germline ends. The CDR3 sequence is 13 residues long. Germline CDR1 and CDR2: KGHSH and LQKENI.

This clonotype was observed at least ten times. The chain links TRBV19 to TRBJ1-5; D remains ambiguous. This CDR3 comprises 18 residues. CDR1 is LNHDA, CDR2 SQIVND, per germline (reference sequence). Trimming stripped 4 bases from V and 4 bases from J, with 23 bases between. The CDR3, as DNA: TGTGCCAGTAGTACCGACGGCGATTTCCCAATTTGGAATCAGCCCCAGCATTTT. It is translated as CASSTDGDFPIWNQPQHF.

The chain is built from TRBV7-8 and TRBJ1-3; TRBD1 matches 9 bases. This CDR3 contains 17 residues. Germline-derived CDR1 and CDR2 are SGHVS and FQNEAQ. Unmatched junction bases numbered 11, after V lost 7 bases and J lost 1 base. CDR3 sequence (DNA): TGTGCCAGCATCTCGGGGGACAGGGAACTTTCTGGAAACACCATATATTTT. Protein product: CASISGDRELSGNTIYF.